Presented here are 32 T cell receptor beta chains from one specimen sequenced in a study of T cell repertoires in cytomegalovirus infection. These receptors have no identified antigens. From the reads, TCRdb called clonotypes with MiXCR, one entry per CDR3 protein. The sample records 900,000 to 950,000 distinct CDR3 sequences, approximately 31% being singletons. Sequencing used cultured CD8+ T cells from PBMCs, obtained from culture after CMV antigen stimulation. Receptor source: a human donor in good health (CMV status not recorded). Some clones in this sample may be carry-over from other donors' samples.

V usage is TRBV3-1 and J usage is TRBJ2-3; the match to TRBD2 covers 7 bases. This CDR3 is built from 14 residues. Germline V gives CDR1 LGHDT, CDR2 YNNKEL (reference sequence). The J segment lost 3 bases and the V segment lost 8 bases, leaving 8 bases of the junction unmatched. The DNA for the CDR3 is TGTGCCAGCGCCGAAGGCGGGGGAACAGATACGCAGTATTTT. This translates into CASAEGGGTDTQYF.

This clonotype was counted at least ten times. This rearrangement joins TRBV12-3 or TRBV12-4 to TRBJ2-6; perhaps D is TRBD1 or TRBD2 (6 bases each). V lost 5 bases and J 0 bases, leaving 14 bases between the germline ends. The CDR3 has 17 residues. The CDR3 region has the DNA TGTGCCAGCAGTCCCTGGGGGGCTATCTCTGGGGCCAACGTCCTGACTTTC. Protein: CASSPWGAISGANVLTF.

This clonotype was seen a handful of times. CDR3 coding DNA: TGTGCTAGTGGTTTCGCAGGGGGGGACACTGAAGCTTTCTTT. Its translation is CASGFAGGDTEAFF. The chain has TRBV12-5 and TRBJ1-1, with 7 bases lining up with TRBD1. The CDR3 extends over 14 amino acids. J was trimmed by 3 bases and V by 3 bases; bases with no gene match: 4. From germline, CDR1 is LGHNT and CDR2 FRNRAP.

The gene calls are TRBV7-9 and TRBJ2-1; 8 nucleotides line up with TRBD2. Losses at the gene ends were 2 bases for V and 4 bases for J; bases not matched to a gene: 4. CDR1 and CDR2 from the germline V gene are SEHNR and FQNEAQ (reference sequence). This CDR3 is built from 15 residues. The CDR3, as DNA: TGTGCCAGCAGCTTACCCGAGCGGGGGTACAATGAGCAGTTCTTC. It translates to CASSLPERGYNEQFF.

Ten or more counts support this clonotype. The chain combines TRBV6-5 with TRBJ1-2; no definite D call. Germline V gene lookup returns CDR1 MNHEY and CDR2 SVGAGI. V was trimmed by 6 bases and J by 0 bases, leaving 8 bases between them. This CDR3 region has 13 residues. The CDR3 region has the DNA TGTGCCAGCAGCTACGGGGCTAACTATGGCTACACCTTC. Its protein product is CASSYGANYGYTF.

The J gene is TRBJ2-1, the V gene TRBV27; D is unclear. CDR1 is MNHEY, CDR2 SMNVEV, per germline (reference sequence). The ends were cut back, 8 bases at V and 0 bases at J, with 11 bases in the middle. The CDR3 loop spans 14 amino acids. CDR3 bases: TGTGCCAGCGGCTACAGAAGCTCCTACAATGAGCAGTTCTTC. Its translation: CASGYRSSYNEQFF.

The chain carries TRBV19 and TRBJ1-5, with D possibly being TRBD1 (5 bases). The V gene's germline CDR1 is LNHDA and CDR2 SQIVND (reference sequence). The CDR3 has 14 amino acids. V was pared by 3 bases and J by 3 bases, with 9 bases between. The CDR3 region is CASSMGPDNQPQHF. In DNA, the CDR3 is TGTGCCAGTAGTATGGGGCCAGACAATCAGCCCCAGCATTTT.

The sample holds a few counts of this clonotype. The rearrangement uses TRBV6-6 and TRBJ2-5, with D perhaps given as TRBD1 or TRBD2 (5 bases each). Germline CDR1 is MNHNY and CDR2 is SVGAGI (reference sequence). V lost 5 bases and J lost 4, with 14 bases in between. CDR3 length: 14 residues. The CDR3, as DNA: TGTGCCAGCAGTGGGTTTGGTGGGGGAGAGACCCAGTACTTC. Amino acid sequence: CASSGFGGGETQYF.

The CDR3 protein is CASSLSRRGVTNEKLFF. DNA of the CDR3: TGTGCCAGCAGCTTATCTCGCAGGGGGGTTACTAATGAAAAACTGTTTTTT. The V gene is TRBV11-2, the J gene TRBJ1-4, with 7 nucleotides matching TRBD1. V gave up 2 bases and J gave up 2 bases; unmatched junction bases: 8. The CDR3 runs 17 residues. Germline V gives CDR1 SGHAT, CDR2 FQNNGV.

Notes on this clonotype: Being one base from a much bigger clone, this may be a read error. CDR3 loop: CASTPPRNSGYTF. The DNA for the CDR3 is TGTGCCAGCACCCCACCCAGGAATAGTGGCTACACCTTC. J is TRBJ1-2 and V is TRBV7-1; no clear D. TRBV7-1 qualifies as an ORF whose function is uncertain. V lost 7 bases and J 7 bases, leaving 16 bases between the germline ends. CDR3 length: 13 amino acids.

A few counts support this clonotype. This could be a read error, since a much larger clone is one nucleotide away. The V call is TRBV11-2, the J call TRBJ1-1; 7 nucleotides align to TRBD1. Germline values: CDR1 SGHAT, CDR2 FQNNGV. The CDR3 spans 13 residues. The DNA of the CDR3 is TGTGCCAGCAGCTACAGGGGACACACTGAATCTTTCTTT. Translation gives CASSYRGHTESFF.

This clonotype was observed many times. The chain joins TRBV4-1 to TRBJ1-5, with no clear D. The CDR3 totals 15 residues. The V end was cut by 1 base, the J end by 2 bases, with 9 bases between. In germline, CDR1 is MGHRA, CDR2 YSYEKL. CDR3 in amino acids: CASSQGELGNQPQHF. CDR3 DNA sequence: TGCGCCAGCAGCCAAGGAGAATTGGGCAATCAGCCCCAGCATTTT.

This rearrangement joins TRBV12-3 or TRBV12-4 to TRBJ2-5; a weak D match, TRBD1 (6 bases). The CDR3 runs 14 residues. V was clipped by 2 bases and J by 3 bases, with 10 bases between them. For the CDR3, the DNA is TGTGCCAGCAGTTTAATACACAGGGAAGAGACCCAGTACTTC. This sequence encodes CASSLIHREETQYF.

J is TRBJ2-1 and V is TRBV4-2, with 13 nucleotides matching TRBD2. The CDR3 runs to 16 residues. Per germline, CDR1 LGHNA and CDR2 YNFKEQ. V shed 5 bases, J shed 4 bases, and the junction held 5 bases outside the gene matches. For the CDR3, the DNA is TGTGCCAGCAGCGGAGGACTAGCGGGGGCGTACAATGAGCAGTTCTTC. Its protein is CASSGGLAGAYNEQFF.

The sample holds a few counts of this clonotype. One junction end does not reproduce the germline sequence, and a read error may be involved. This chain connects TRBV28 to TRBJ2-1; either TRBD1 or TRBD2 may fit D (5 bases each). The germline gives CDR1 MDHEN, CDR2 SYDVKM. The length of the CDR3 is 16 residues. The CDR3 region has the DNA TGTGCCAGCACTTTAGGGACGTCTAGCTCCTACAATGAGCAGTTCTTC. It yields the protein CASTLGTSSSYNEQFF.

There are a few counts of this clonotype. This chain joins TRBV4-1 and TRBJ1-5; tentatively, D is TRBD1 (5 bases). V lost 1 base and J lost 3, with 16 bases in between. This CDR3 comprises 17 residues. Germline V CDR1 and CDR2: MGHRA, YSYEKL. CDR3 DNA sequence: TGCGCCAGCAGCCAAGCCACCGCAGGGTTTAACAATCAGCCCCAGCATTTT. It specifies CASSQATAGFNNQPQHF.

This clonotype has a count of ten or more. The CDR3 DNA sequence: TGTGCCAGCAGCTTACAACCCCCGCATCTAAGCTCCTACAATGAGCAGTTCTTC. Amino acid sequence: CASSLQPPHLSSYNEQFF. The gene calls are TRBV7-2 and TRBJ2-1; D is unclear. Germline V CDR1 and CDR2: SGHTA, FQGNSA. V was cut by 2 bases and J by 0 bases, with 17 bases left in between. CDR3 length: 18 amino acids.

This clonotype was observed many times. The gene calls are TRBV6-5 and TRBJ1-1, with TRBD1 matching over 7 bases. Germline V gives CDR1 MNHEY, CDR2 SVGAGI. The V segment lost 6 bases and the J segment 1 base; nucleotides outside the gene matches: 5. The CDR3 covers 14 residues. Here the CDR3 DNA reads TGTGCCAGCAGCTGGGAGGGGGCGAACACTGAAGCTTTCTTT. It encodes CASSWEGANTEAFF.

CDR3 DNA: TGTGCCAGCAGCTTAGCCCAGGGCGACTACAATCAGCCCCAGCATTTT. The encoded protein is CASSLAQGDYNQPQHF. The chain carries TRBV7-9 and TRBJ1-5, with a possible D match to TRBD1 (5 bases). Germline-derived CDR1 and CDR2 are SEHNR and FQNEAQ (reference sequence). This CDR3 has 16 residues. V was pared by 0 bases and J by 3 bases, with 12 bases between.

V is TRBV4-1 and J is TRBJ2-2, with 12 nucleotides matching TRBD2. This CDR3 is 18 amino acids long. CDR1 is MGHRA, CDR2 YSYEKL, per germline. The V gene end was trimmed by 3 bases and the J gene end by 5 bases; junction bases not matched to a gene: 10. The CDR3 spells CASSQEILGTSGTGELFF. For the CDR3, the DNA is TGCGCCAGCAGCCAGGAGATCCTCGGGACTAGCGGGACCGGGGAGCTGTTTTTT.

This clonotype came up a few times. The chain has TRBV4-1 and TRBJ2-1, with D perhaps matching TRBD1 (6 bases). V lost 3 bases and J 5 bases, leaving 17 bases between the germline ends. The germline V gene has CDR1 MGHRA and CDR2 YSYEKL. The CDR3 consists of 16 residues. The CDR3 DNA reads as TGCGCCAGCAGCCATCCTCCCGGGACACTAAACAATGAGCAGTTCTTC. It codes for CASSHPPGTLNNEQFF.

The table lists this clonotype with a few counts. CDR3 in DNA: TGTGCCAGCAGCTTAAACCGGGGGGACCCCTCCTACGAGCAGTACTTC. This sequence encodes CASSLNRGDPSYEQYF. V gene TRBV7-2 combines with J gene TRBJ2-7; 7 bases are shared with TRBD2. Trimming took 2 bases from V and 0 from J; bases not matched to a gene: 7. Germline V gene sequence: CDR1 SGHTA, CDR2 FQGNSA. The CDR3 has 16 amino acids.

The rearrangement uses TRBV14 and TRBJ2-7; D is uncertain. The CDR3 runs to 13 residues. V gave up 4 bases and J gave up 2 bases, with 9 bases separating them. CDR1 and CDR2 from the germline V gene are SGHDN and FVKESK. Here the CDR3 DNA reads TGTGCCAGCAGCCTTCGGCGGCCCTACGAGCAGTACTTC. Translation gives CASSLRRPYEQYF.

V is TRBV6-1 and J is TRBJ2-1; D may match TRBD1 or TRBD2 (6 bases each). Germline values: CDR1 MNHNS, CDR2 SASEGT. Trimming removed 5 bases from V and 7 bases from J, with 21 bases in between. This CDR3 spans 16 amino acids. The CDR3 sequence is CASSLREGGGWNEQFF. Written as DNA, the CDR3 is TGTGCCAGCAGTCTCAGAGAGGGGGGTGGTTGGAATGAGCAGTTCTTC.

This clonotype was recorded many times. The chain is built from TRBV12-3 or TRBV12-4 and TRBJ2-7; tentatively, D is TRBD1 (6 bases). The CDR3 sequence is 13 residues long. Trimming shortened V by 3 bases and J by 3 bases, and 9 bases separated the two germline ends. CDR3 region: CASSFGGYYEQYF. The CDR3 DNA reads as TGTGCCAGCAGTTTTGGGGGCTACTACGAGCAGTACTTC.

This clonotype occurred a few times. The chain uses TRBV4-1 and TRBJ2-3; 7 bases match TRBD2. The J segment lost 4 bases and the V segment lost 1 base, leaving 11 bases of the junction unmatched. CDR1 is MGHRA and CDR2 is YSYEKL in the germline V gene. The CDR3 loop spans 17 amino acids. This CDR3 reads CASSQANLAVSADTQYF. CDR3 sequence (DNA): TGCGCCAGCAGCCAAGCCAACCTAGCGGTGTCCGCAGATACGCAGTATTTT.

This chain links TRBV5-6 with TRBJ2-1; D is undetermined. CDR1 is SGHDT, CDR2 YYEEEE, per germline. The CDR3 consists of 13 residues. V was clipped by 2 bases and J by 9 bases, with 12 bases between them. The CDR3 loop reads CASSLGRSPEQFF. The CDR3, as DNA: TGTGCCAGCAGCTTAGGTAGATCTCCTGAGCAGTTCTTC.

The genes are TRBV5-1 and TRBJ1-2; D is unclear. Germline-derived CDR1 and CDR2 are SGHRS and YFSETQ. Trimming pared 0 bases from V and 3 bases from J, leaving 9 bases between. This CDR3 spans 14 amino acids. This CDR3 is CASSLGSPYYGYTF. In DNA, the CDR3 is TGCGCCAGCAGCTTGGGGAGCCCATACTATGGCTACACCTTC.

V is TRBV7-3 and J is TRBJ1-1; possibly TRBD1 for D (6 bases). Trimming shortened V by 4 bases and J by 0 bases, and 15 bases separated the two germline ends. From germline, CDR1 is SGHTA and CDR2 FQGTGA. The CDR3 covers 16 residues. Here the CDR3 reads CASSSISGQMNTEAFF. The CDR3 DNA sequence: TGTGCCAGCAGCTCCATATCTGGACAGATGAACACTGAAGCTTTCTTT.

This clonotype was counted ten times or more. The chain carries TRBV7-9 and TRBJ2-7; D unresolved. The V end lost 4 bases, the J end lost 0 bases, and 7 bases lay between the germline ends. This CDR3 is 13 amino acids long. CDR1 SEHNR and CDR2 FQNEAQ come from the germline V gene (reference sequence). The CDR3 region has the DNA TGTGCCAGCAGCTCCGAGAGCTCCTACGAGCAGTACTTC. This sequence encodes CASSSESSYEQYF.

The genes are TRBV7-9 and TRBJ2-7, with D maybe TRBD1 (6 bases). Germline CDR1 SEHNR, CDR2 FQNEAQ (reference sequence). This CDR3 is built from 18 residues. Trimming pared 5 bases from V and 5 bases from J, leaving 28 bases between. CDR3 in DNA: TGTGCCAGCAGCCCACCCCTGACAGGCGTTACGTGGGGCGACGAGCAGTACTTC. Translated, it gives CASSPPLTGVTWGDEQYF. Full variable domain (remainder filled in from reference TRBV7-9 and TRBJ2-7): DTGVSQNPRHKITKRGQNVTFRCDPISEHNRLYWYRQTLGQGPEFLTYFQNEAQLEKSRLLSDRFSAERPKGSFSTLEIQRTEQGDSAMYLCASSPPLTGVTWGDEQYFGPGTRLTVT.

In this sample, this clonotype turned up a few times. The chain links TRBV20-1 to TRBJ1-6; TRBD1 matches 9 bases. The CDR3 extends over 15 amino acids. Looked up from germline, CDR1 is DFQATT and CDR2 is SNEGSKA (reference sequence). J lost 10 bases, V lost 3 bases, and 10 bases had no gene match. CDR3 residues: CSASRRGQGLSPLHF. In DNA, the CDR3 is TGCAGTGCTAGTCGGAGGGGACAGGGTTTATCACCCCTCCACTTT.